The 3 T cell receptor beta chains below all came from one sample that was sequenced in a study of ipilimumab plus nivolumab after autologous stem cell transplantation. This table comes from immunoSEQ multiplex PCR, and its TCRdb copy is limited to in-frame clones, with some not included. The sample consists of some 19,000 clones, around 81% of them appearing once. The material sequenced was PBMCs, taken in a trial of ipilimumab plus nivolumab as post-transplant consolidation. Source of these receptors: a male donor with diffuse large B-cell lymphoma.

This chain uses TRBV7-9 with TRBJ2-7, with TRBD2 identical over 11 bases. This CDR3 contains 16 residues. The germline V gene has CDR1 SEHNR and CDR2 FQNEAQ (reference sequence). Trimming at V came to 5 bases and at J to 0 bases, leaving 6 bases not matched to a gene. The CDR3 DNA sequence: TGTGCCAGCAGCAAATCGACTAGCGGGGTCTCCTACGAGCAGTACTTC. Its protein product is CASSKSTSGVSYEQYF.

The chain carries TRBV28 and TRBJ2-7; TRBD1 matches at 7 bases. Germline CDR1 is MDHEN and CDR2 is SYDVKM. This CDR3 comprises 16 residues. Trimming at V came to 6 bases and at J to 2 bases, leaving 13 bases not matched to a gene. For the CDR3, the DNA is TGTGCCAGCAGCTTAGAATCGGGACAGAGCCCCTACGAGCAGTACTTC. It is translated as CASSLESGQSPYEQYF.

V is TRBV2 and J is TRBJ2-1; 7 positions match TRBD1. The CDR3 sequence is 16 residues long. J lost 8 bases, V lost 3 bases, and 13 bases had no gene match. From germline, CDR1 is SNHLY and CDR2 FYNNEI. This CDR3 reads CASSEVAMTGLDEQFF. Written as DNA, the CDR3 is TGTGCCAGCAGTGAGGTTGCCATGACAGGGCTGGATGAGCAGTTCTTC.